A single sample is the source of the 24 T cell receptor beta chains below, sequenced in a study of radiotherapy plus CTLA-4 blockade in lung cancer. Measured with immunoSEQ multiplex PCR; TCRdb has only the in-frame clones, and not every one. Of tens of thousands of clones in the sample, roughly 81% are singletons; the top ten hold roughly 26%. The source material was peripheral blood, sampled from a patient treated with radiotherapy plus ipilimumab. These receptors were taken from a human donor with non-small cell lung cancer whose response to radiotherapy plus ipilimumab could not be evaluated.

The chain is built from TRBV19 and TRBJ2-5; unclear D gene. The DNA end is more similar to TRBJ2-7, so the J call may be wrong. The CDR3 is 11 amino acids. Germline values: CDR1 LNHDA, CDR2 SQIVND (reference sequence). The CDR3 bases are TGTGCCAGTAGTACAGGATACGAGCAGTACTTC. This sequence encodes CASSTGYEQYF.

The chain carries TRBV7-9 and TRBJ2-1, with D possibly being TRBD2 (6 bases). The CDR3 spans 18 residues. Trimming removed 5 bases at V and 3 bases at J, with 23 bases between. Germline CDR1 and CDR2: SEHNR and FQNEAQ (reference sequence). The DNA of the CDR3 is TGTGCCAGCAGCGCCCGTACCGGGACTCCGGAGATCTACAATGAGCAGTTCTTC. Encoded protein: CASSARTGTPEIYNEQFF.

CDR3 DNA: TGTGCCAGCACGGGACTAGCCACGAGGAAGCAGTACTTC. Translated, it gives CASTGLATRKQYF. The chain employs TRBV27 and TRBJ2-7; 9 nucleotides align to TRBD2. The CDR3 is 13 amino acids. J gave up 8 bases and V 7 bases, and 9 bases lay outside the gene matches. Germline V gene data show CDR1 as MNHEY and CDR2 as SMNVEV (reference sequence).

The chain employs TRBV7-2 and TRBJ2-6; TRBD1 is a possible D gene (5 bases). The CDR3 has 15 residues. Trimming left V 5 bases short and J 2 bases short, with 10 bases between. Germline loops: CDR1 SGHTA, CDR2 FQGNSA. DNA of the CDR3: TGTGCCAGCAGCCGGCAGGGTACTGGGGCCAACGTCCTGACTTTC. Translating gives CASSRQGTGANVLTF. Drawing the rest from reference TRBV7-2 and TRBJ2-6, the complete variable domain is GAGVSQSPSNKVTEKGKDVELRCDPISGHTALYWYRQSLGQGLEFLIYFQGNSAPDKSGLPSDRFSAERTGGSVSTLTIQRTQQEDSAVYLCASSRQGTGANVLTFGAGSRLTVL.

A few counts support this clone. The chain joins TRBV7-2 to TRBJ2-6; the D gene is possibly TRBD2 (5 bases). This CDR3 has 14 residues. Trimming pared 7 bases from V and 3 bases from J, leaving 10 bases between. The V gene's germline CDR1 is SGHTA and CDR2 FQGNSA. Here the CDR3 DNA reads TGTGCCAGCACCCCCGGAGGTGGGGCCAACGTCCTGACTTTC. Translated: CASTPGGGANVLTF.

The rearrangement uses TRBV9 and TRBJ2-1, with D possibly TRBD2 on 5 matching bases. Germline V gives CDR1 SGDLS, CDR2 YYNGEE. The CDR3 length is 19 residues. The germline V and J ends were trimmed by 3 bases and 6 bases, with 28 bases remaining between them. The CDR3 bases are TGTGCCAGCAGCGAGGGTCGATCTATAGCGCGATACGATGTCAATGAGCAGTTCTTC. It specifies CASSEGRSIARYDVNEQFF.

J is TRBJ1-5 and V is TRBV4-2; D is perhaps TRBD1 (6 bases). Per the germline V gene, CDR1 is LGHNA and CDR2 is YNFKEQ. Trimming took off 0 bases at V and 4 bases at J, with 10 bases between the two ends. The CDR3 covers 15 residues. The CDR3 loop reads CASSQDTGINQPQHF. The DNA of the CDR3 is TGTGCCAGCAGCCAAGATACAGGGATTAATCAGCCCCAGCATTTT.

This chain joins TRBV18 and TRBJ2-2; 15 bases line up with TRBD2. V was clipped by 6 bases and J by 2 bases; unmatched bases: 7. Germline values: CDR1 KGHSH, CDR2 LQKENI. CDR3 length equals 18 residues. CDR3 bases: TGTGCCAGCTCTCCGCGGACTAGCGGGAGGGCAAACACCGGGGAGCTGTTTTTT. Protein sequence: CASSPRTSGRANTGELFF. The variable domain in full, completed from reference TRBV18 and TRBJ2-2, reads NAGVMQNPRHLVRRRGQEARLRCSPMKGHSHVYWYRQLPEEGLKFMVYLQKENIIDESGMPKERFSAEFPKEGPSILRIQQVVRGDSAAYFCASSPRTSGRANTGELFFGEGSRLTVL.

This clone turned up a few times. The chain combines TRBV5-1 with TRBJ2-1, with 14 bases that match TRBD2. Germline loops: CDR1 SGHRS, CDR2 YFSETQ. This CDR3 contains 16 residues. Unmatched junction bases numbered 7, after V lost 4 bases and J lost 7 bases. CDR3 bases: TGCGCCAGCAGCAGAAGGACTAGCGGGAGGATGAATGAGCAGTTCTTC. It codes for CASSRRTSGRMNEQFF.

The rearrangement links TRBV11-2 to TRBJ2-3, with TRBD2 as a possible D gene (6 bases). V lost 7 bases and J lost 6, with 26 bases in between. The CDR3 is made up of 17 amino acids. From germline, CDR1 is SGHAT and CDR2 FQNNGV. The CDR3 DNA sequence: TGTGCCAGCAAAGGCGGTGGGTGGAGGGCGGAGGTCGATACGCAGTATTTT. Protein product: CASKGGGWRAEVDTQYF.

V is TRBV10-3 and J is TRBJ2-1; tentative D call: TRBD2 (6 bases). Per germline, CDR1 ENHRY and CDR2 SYGVKD. This CDR3 region has 16 residues. The V end was cut by 3 bases, the J end by 4 bases, with 16 bases between. The CDR3 nucleotides read TGTGCCATCAGTGAAACTATGGTAGCGGCTTACAATGAGCAGTTCTTC. It is translated as CAISETMVAAYNEQFF.

J is TRBJ1-3 and V is TRBV4-2; 8 positions agree with TRBD1. This CDR3 is 15 amino acids long. V was pared by 3 bases and J by 2 bases, with 3 bases of the junction left unmatched. Looked up from germline, CDR1 is LGHNA and CDR2 is YNFKEQ. CDR3 sequence (DNA): TGTGCCAGCAGCCACCCGGACAGGGCTGGAAACACCATATATTTT. This gives the protein CASSHPDRAGNTIYF.

The chain couples TRBV27 to TRBJ2-3; 9 nucleotides match TRBD2. In germline, CDR1 is MNHEY, CDR2 SMNVEV (reference sequence). V lost 10 bases and J lost 8; bases outside the gene matches: 13. The CDR3 sequence is 14 residues long. CDR3 in amino acids: CATRQSGGHATQYF. In DNA form, the CDR3 reads TGTGCCACTCGACAAAGCGGGGGGCATGCTACGCAGTATTTT.

The gene calls are TRBV9 and TRBJ1-2; D possibly corresponds to TRBD1 (5 bases). The CDR3 totals 15 residues. The germline V gene encodes CDR1 SGDLS and CDR2 YYNGEE. The germline V and J ends were trimmed by 0 bases and 3 bases, with 12 bases remaining between them. CDR3 sequence: CASSVDQGVYYGYTF. The CDR3 coding sequence is TGTGCCAGCAGCGTAGACCAGGGTGTCTACTATGGCTACACCTTC.

The CDR3 is CASSYLAGETGELFF. The CDR3 DNA follows: TGCGCCAGCAGCTACTTAGCGGGAGAGACCGGGGAGCTGTTTTTT. This chain links TRBV5-1 with TRBJ2-2; 9 positions match TRBD2. The length of the CDR3 is 15 residues. Trimming at V came to 3 bases and at J to 5 bases, leaving 5 bases not matched to a gene. Germline V CDR1 and CDR2: SGHRS, YFSETQ.

This clone was counted a single time. One end of the junction does not line up with germline, which may come from a read error. In DNA form, the CDR3 reads TGTGCCAGCAGCTTGGCCCCCTCATACAGGTTTCGGGACTTC. This gives the protein CASSLAPSYRFRDF. The rearrangement links TRBV5-5 to TRBJ2-4; D is possibly TRBD1 (5 bases). Germline V gene sequence: CDR1 SGHKS, CDR2 YYEKEE (reference sequence). CDR3 length: 14 amino acids.

This sequence joins TRBV18 and TRBJ1-3; the D is unclear. Germline CDR1 is KGHSH and CDR2 is LQKENI. V was shortened by 0 bases and J by 0 bases, with 12 bases between the two germline ends. CDR3 length equals 17 residues. The DNA for the CDR3 is TGTGCCAGCTCACCACCCGGGGATCCATTCTCTGGAAACACCATATATTTT. It yields the protein CASSPPGDPFSGNTIYF. Looking up the rest from reference TRBV18 and TRBJ1-3 gives the full variable domain: NAGVMQNPRHLVRRRGQEARLRCSPMKGHSHVYWYRQLPEEGLKFMVYLQKENIIDESGMPKERFSAEFPKEGPSILRIQQVVRGDSAAYFCASSPPGDPFSGNTIYFGEGSWLTVV.

J is TRBJ1-4 and V is TRBV28; D not resolved. The CDR3 loop spans 14 amino acids. Germline V gene sequence: CDR1 MDHEN, CDR2 SYDVKM. V gave up 4 bases and J gave up 5 bases, with 11 bases separating them. The CDR3 reads CASSSTRRNEKLFF. CDR3 DNA sequence: TGTGCCAGCAGTTCGACACGGAGGAATGAAAAACTGTTTTTT.

V is TRBV15 and J is TRBJ1-5; the D gene is possibly TRBD1 (6 bases). The CDR3 loop spans 15 amino acids. Germline lookup yields CDR1 LNHNV and CDR2 YYDKDF (reference sequence). V lost 0 bases and J lost 4, with 10 bases in between. The CDR3 protein is CATSRDRQANQPQHF. For the CDR3, the DNA is TGTGCCACCAGCAGAGATAGACAGGCTAATCAGCCCCAGCATTTT.

The chain carries TRBV18 and TRBJ2-1; D is undetermined. Trimming removed 2 bases at V and 12 bases at J, with 23 bases between. The CDR3 has 16 amino acids. In germline, CDR1 is KGHSH, CDR2 LQKENI. The CDR3 sequence is CASSPSAGSPPIRQFF. As DNA, the CDR3 is TGTGCCAGCTCACCATCTGCAGGTTCCCCGCCAATTAGGCAGTTCTTC.

This chain uses TRBV4-1 with TRBJ2-7; D might be TRBD1 (5 bases). The CDR3 runs 16 residues. Trimming took 3 bases from V and 7 from J, leaving 22 bases between them. CDR1 and CDR2 (germline): MGHRA, YSYEKL. The CDR3 DNA sequence: TGCGCCAGCAGCCACCGAACTGTCAGCTCAAAGGGGGAGCAGTACTTC. Translated, it gives CASSHRTVSSKGEQYF.

The V gene is TRBV27, the J gene TRBJ2-6; TRBD1 might be the D (6 bases). Per the germline V gene, CDR1 is MNHEY and CDR2 is SMNVEV (reference sequence). The CDR3 runs to 16 residues. Trimming left V 6 bases short and J 0 bases short, with 12 bases between. CDR3 bases: TGTGCCAGCAGATATACAGGGTCCTCTGGGGCCAACGTCCTGACTTTC. Its protein is CASRYTGSSGANVLTF.

The chain employs TRBV19 and TRBJ1-2, with D hard to call. The CDR3 is made up of 10 amino acids. The ends were cut back, 4 bases at V and 6 bases at J, with 3 bases in the middle. From germline, CDR1 is LNHDA and CDR2 SQIVND (reference sequence). CDR3 in DNA: TGTGCCAGTAGTAGAGATGGCTACACCTTC. It yields the protein CASSRDGYTF. The variable domain in full, with the rest retrieved from reference TRBV19 and TRBJ1-2, is DGGITQSPKYLFRKEGQNVTLSCEQNLNHDAMYWYRQDPGQGLRLIYYSQIVNDFQKGDIAEGYSVSREKKESFPLTVTSAQKNPTAFYLCASSRDGYTFGSGTRLTVV.

The rearrangement links TRBV14 to TRBJ1-2; D is ambiguous. In germline, CDR1 is SGHDN, CDR2 FVKESK. V dropped 0 bases and J dropped 4 bases, with 9 bases sitting between them. This CDR3 comprises 14 residues. CDR3 sequence (DNA): TGTGCCAGCAGCCAAGATGAGACTGCCTATGGCTACACCTTC. It encodes CASSQDETAYGYTF.